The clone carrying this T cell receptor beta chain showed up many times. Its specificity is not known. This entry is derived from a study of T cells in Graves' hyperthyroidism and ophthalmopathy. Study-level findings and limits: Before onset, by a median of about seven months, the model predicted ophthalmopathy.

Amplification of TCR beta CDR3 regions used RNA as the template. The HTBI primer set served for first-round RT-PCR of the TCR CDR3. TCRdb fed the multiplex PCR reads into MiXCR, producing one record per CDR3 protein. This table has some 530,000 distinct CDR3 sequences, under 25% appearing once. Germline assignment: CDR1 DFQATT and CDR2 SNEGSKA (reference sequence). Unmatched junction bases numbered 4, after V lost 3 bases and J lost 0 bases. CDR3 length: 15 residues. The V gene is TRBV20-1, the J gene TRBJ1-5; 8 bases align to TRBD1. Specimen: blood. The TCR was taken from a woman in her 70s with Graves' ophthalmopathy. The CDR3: CSASRGRSSNQPQHF. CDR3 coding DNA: TGCAGTGCTAGCAGGGGGCGAAGTAGCAATCAGCCCCAGCATTTT.